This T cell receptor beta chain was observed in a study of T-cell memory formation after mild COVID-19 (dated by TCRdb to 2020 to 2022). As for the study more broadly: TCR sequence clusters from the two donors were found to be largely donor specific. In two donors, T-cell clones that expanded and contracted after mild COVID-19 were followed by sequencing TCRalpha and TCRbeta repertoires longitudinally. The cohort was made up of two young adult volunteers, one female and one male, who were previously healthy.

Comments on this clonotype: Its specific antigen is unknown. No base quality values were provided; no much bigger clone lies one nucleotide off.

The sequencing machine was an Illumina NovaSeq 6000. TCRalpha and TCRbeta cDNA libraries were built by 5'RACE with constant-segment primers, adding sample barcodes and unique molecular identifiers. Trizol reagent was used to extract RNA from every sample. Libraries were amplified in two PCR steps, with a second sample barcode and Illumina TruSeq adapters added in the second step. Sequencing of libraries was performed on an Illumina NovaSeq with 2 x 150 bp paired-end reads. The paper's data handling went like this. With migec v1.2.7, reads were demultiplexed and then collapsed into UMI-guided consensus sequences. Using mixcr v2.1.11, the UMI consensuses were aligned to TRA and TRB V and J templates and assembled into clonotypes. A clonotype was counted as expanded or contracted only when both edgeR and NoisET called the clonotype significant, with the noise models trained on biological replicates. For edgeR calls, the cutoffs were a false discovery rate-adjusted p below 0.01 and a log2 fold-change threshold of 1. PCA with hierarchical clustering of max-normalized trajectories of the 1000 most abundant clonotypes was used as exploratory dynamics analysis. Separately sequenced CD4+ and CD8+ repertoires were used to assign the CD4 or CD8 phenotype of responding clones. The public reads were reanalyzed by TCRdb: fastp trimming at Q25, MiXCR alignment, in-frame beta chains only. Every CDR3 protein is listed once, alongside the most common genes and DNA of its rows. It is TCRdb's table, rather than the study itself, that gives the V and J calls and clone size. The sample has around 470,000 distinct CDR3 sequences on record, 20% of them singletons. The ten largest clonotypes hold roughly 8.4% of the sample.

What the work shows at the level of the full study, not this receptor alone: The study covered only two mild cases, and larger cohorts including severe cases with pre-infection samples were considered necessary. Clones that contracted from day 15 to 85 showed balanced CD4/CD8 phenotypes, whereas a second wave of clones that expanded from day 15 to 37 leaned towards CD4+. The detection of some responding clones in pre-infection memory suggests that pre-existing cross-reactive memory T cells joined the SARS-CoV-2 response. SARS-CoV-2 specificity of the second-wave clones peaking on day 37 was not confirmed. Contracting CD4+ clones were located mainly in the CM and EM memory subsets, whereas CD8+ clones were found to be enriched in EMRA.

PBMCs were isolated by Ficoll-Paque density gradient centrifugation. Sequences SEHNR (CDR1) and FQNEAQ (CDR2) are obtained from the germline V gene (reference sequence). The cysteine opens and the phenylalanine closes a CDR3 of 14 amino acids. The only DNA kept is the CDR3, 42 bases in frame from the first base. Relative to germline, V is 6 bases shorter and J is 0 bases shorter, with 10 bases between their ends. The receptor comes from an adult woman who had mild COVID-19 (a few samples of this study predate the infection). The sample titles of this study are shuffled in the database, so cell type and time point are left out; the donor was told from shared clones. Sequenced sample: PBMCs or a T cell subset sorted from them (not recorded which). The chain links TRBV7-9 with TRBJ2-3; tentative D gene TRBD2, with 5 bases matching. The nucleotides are TGTGCCAGCAGTACTAGTACGAGCACAGATACGCAGTATTTT. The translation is CASSTSTSTDTQYF.